Given below is one T cell receptor (beta chain) in context. The record originates from a study of control samples from healthy donors and cancer patients. The V and J ends lost 5 bases and 7 bases respectively, with 18 bases between them. Germline assignment: CDR1 MNHEY and CDR2 SVGEGT. The CDR3 extends over 16 amino acids. Repertoires were generated with immunoSEQ multiplex PCR, while TCRdb's copy carries only in-frame clones and drops some. Of more than 95,000 clones listed, roughly 87% were seen once; the top ten hold 1.5% to 2%. This chain joins TRBV6-2 or TRBV6-3 and TRBJ1-6, with TRBD1 as a possible D gene (6 bases). Sequencing input: blood. This TCR derives from a man aged 18 to 29 in good health. The CDR3 coding sequence is TGTGCCAGCAGTGACCACAACAGGGAAGGGAATTCACCCCTCCACTTT. Its protein is CASSDHNREGNSPLHF.